The 15 T cell receptor beta chains presented below share a single source sample, sequenced in a study of blood T cell repertoires in COVID-19. The table came from immunoSEQ multiplex PCR; TCRdb's copy has only in-frame clones and leaves some out. The repertoire holds hundreds of thousands of clones, with about 80% as singletons. Material: peripheral blood. The receptors here all came from a woman older than 75 with acute or convalescent COVID-19.

This clone was found a few times. This chain connects TRBV7-9 to TRBJ1-2; tentatively, D is TRBD1 (5 bases). Germline lookup yields CDR1 SEHNR and CDR2 FQNEAQ (reference sequence). V was trimmed by 2 bases and J by 2 bases, leaving 15 bases between them. CDR3 length: 16 amino acids. Written as DNA, the CDR3 is TGTGCCAGCAGCTTAAGCACAGGAACATCAAACTATGGCTACACCTTC. This translates into CASSLSTGTSNYGYTF.

The CDR3 nucleotides read TGTGCCAGCAGCCGAGGAGGGGATAGCAATCAGCCCCAGCATTTT. Translated, it gives CASSRGGDSNQPQHF. The J gene is TRBJ1-5, the V gene TRBV3-1 (or the pseudogene TRBV3-2); weak D call: TRBD1 (5 bases). CDR1 is LGHDT, CDR2 YNNKEL, per germline (reference sequence). Between the trimmed V and J ends, which lost 4 bases and 0 bases, there was a span of 10 bases. This CDR3 comprises 15 residues.

The V call is TRBV5-1, the J call TRBJ2-7; the match to TRBD1 covers 7 bases. The CDR3 spans 16 residues. V dropped 0 bases and J dropped 2; count of bases not matched to a gene: 8. Germline V gene sequence: CDR1 SGHRS, CDR2 YFSETQ. CDR3 amino acids: CASSLGARGRAYEQYF. DNA for the CDR3: TGCGCCAGCAGCTTGGGGGCGAGGGGGCGCGCCTACGAGCAGTACTTC.

The rearrangement uses TRBV9 and TRBJ1-1; D gene unclear. The CDR3 is 13 residues long. The V end was cut by 0 bases, the J end by 3 bases, with 6 bases between. Germline CDR1 and CDR2: SGDLS and YYNGEE. The CDR3 DNA is TGTGCCAGCAGCGTAGATCTGTACACTGAAGCTTTCTTT. The encoded protein is CASSVDLYTEAFF.

The chain joins TRBV5-4 to TRBJ2-3; 12 nucleotides align to TRBD2. The V gene end was trimmed by 4 bases and the J gene end by 4 bases; junction bases not matched to a gene: 4. Germline CDR1 is SGHNT and CDR2 is YYREEE (reference sequence). CDR3 size: 15 residues. The chain's CDR3 is CASSAGTSGSDTQYF. The DNA for the CDR3 is TGTGCCAGCAGCGCAGGGACTAGCGGGTCAGATACGCAGTATTTT. The full variable domain, its missing parts supplied by reference TRBV5-4 and TRBJ2-3, is ETGVTQSPTHLIKTRGQQVTLRCSSQSGHNTVSWYQQALGQGPQFIFQYYREEENGRGNFPPRFSGLQFPNYSSELNVNALELDDSALYLCASSAGTSGSDTQYFGPGTRLTVL.

The rearrangement uses TRBV11-2 and TRBJ2-1; 11 nucleotides match TRBD2. V lost 5 bases, J lost 4 bases, and 13 bases stayed unmatched. The CDR3 covers 18 residues. The germline gives CDR1 SGHAT, CDR2 FQNNGV. CDR3 bases: TGTGCCAGCAGCATAACCCCCTCCGGGACTAGCGGTTACAATGAGCAGTTCTTC. Its protein product is CASSITPSGTSGYNEQFF.

This rearrangement joins TRBV20-1 to TRBJ1-5; 10 bases fit TRBD1. J was trimmed by 0 bases and V by 3 bases; bases with no gene match: 2. The CDR3 sequence is 15 residues long. Germline V gene data show CDR1 as DFQATT and CDR2 as SNEGSKA (reference sequence). The CDR3: CSASGTGVSNQPQHF. The CDR3 nucleotides read TGCAGTGCTAGTGGGACAGGGGTTAGCAATCAGCCCCAGCATTTT.

This clone occurred a few times. This sequence joins TRBV5-8 and TRBJ2-7; D possibly corresponds to TRBD1 (6 bases). The CDR3 extends over 13 amino acids. Germline V CDR1 and CDR2: SGHTS, YDEGEE. V gave up 5 bases and J gave up 3 bases, with 12 bases separating them. The CDR3 sequence is CASSLGAGYEQYF. The CDR3 DNA sequence: TGTGCCAGCAGTCTGGGGGCAGGCTACGAGCAGTACTTC. The entire variable domain, with the rest obtained from reference TRBV5-8 and TRBJ2-7, is as follows: EAGVTQSPTHLIKTRGQQATLRCSPISGHTSVYWYQQALGLGLQFLLWYDEGEERNRGNFPPRFSGRQFPNYSSELNVNALELEDSALYLCASSLGAGYEQYFGPGTRLTVT.

V is TRBV7-2 and J is TRBJ2-7, with 9 bases fitting TRBD1. This CDR3 has 15 amino acids. Per the germline V gene, CDR1 is SGHTA and CDR2 is FQGNSA. The trim removed 5 bases at V and 3 bases at J, leaving 8 bases unmatched. The CDR3 coding sequence is TGTGCCAGCAGCAGCCGGACAGGGGTGAACTACGAGCAGTACTTC. Translating it yields CASSSRTGVNYEQYF.

The chain employs TRBV9 and TRBJ2-1, with D hard to call. V lost 0 bases and J lost 0, with 10 bases in between. The CDR3 loop spans 16 amino acids. Looked up from germline, CDR1 is SGDLS and CDR2 is YYNGEE. CDR3 DNA sequence: TGTGCCAGCAGCGTAGAGGCGGTTAGCTCCTACAATGAGCAGTTCTTC. The encoded protein is CASSVEAVSSYNEQFF.

The J gene is TRBJ2-7, the V gene TRBV3-1 (or the pseudogene TRBV3-2), with 12 nucleotides matching TRBD1. Unmatched junction bases numbered 8, after V lost 5 bases and J lost 6 bases. The length of the CDR3 is 15 residues. Germline lookup yields CDR1 LGHDT and CDR2 YNNKEL (reference sequence). The CDR3 DNA sequence: TGTGCCAGCAGCGTTGTGGGACAGGGGGCCTTCGAGCAGTACTTC. Amino acids: CASSVVGQGAFEQYF.

This sequence joins TRBV7-9 and TRBJ2-2; the D gene is possibly TRBD1 (6 bases). Germline V lookup: CDR1 SEHNR, CDR2 FQNEAQ (reference sequence). Deletions cut 0 bases from V and 3 bases from J, with 8 bases between. There are 15 residues in the CDR3. This CDR3 reads CASSLATGYTGELFF. The CDR3 DNA sequence: TGTGCCAGCAGCTTAGCTACAGGGTACACCGGGGAGCTGTTTTTT.

The chain uses TRBV7-3 and TRBJ2-1; 13 bases are a match to TRBD2. Unmatched junction bases numbered 2, after V lost 5 bases and J lost 7 bases. This CDR3 has 14 amino acids. Germline lookup yields CDR1 SGHTA and CDR2 FQGTGA. The CDR3 nucleotides read TGTGCCAGCAGCCGGACTAGCGGGGGAAATGAGCAGTTCTTC. Translation gives CASSRTSGGNEQFF. Looking up the rest from reference TRBV7-3 and TRBJ2-1 gives the full variable domain: GAGVSQTPSNKVTEKGKYVELRCDPISGHTALYWYRQSLGQGPEFLIYFQGTGAADDSGLPNDRFFAVRPEGSVSTLKIQRTERGDSAVYLCASSRTSGGNEQFFGPGTRLTVL.

In regard to this clone: The same CDR3 also results from other DNA sequences found in this sample. The V gene is TRBV5-1, the J gene TRBJ1-5; weak D call: TRBD1 (6 bases). Trimming took 0 bases from V and 0 from J, leaving 7 bases between them. The CDR3 has 15 residues. The germline V gene encodes CDR1 SGHRS and CDR2 YFSETQ. The CDR3 sequence is CASSLEGVSNQPQHF. In nucleotides, the CDR3 is TGCGCCAGCAGCTTGGAGGGGGTTAGCAATCAGCCCCAGCATTTT.

This chain links TRBV19 with TRBJ1-2; 8 positions agree with TRBD1. Trimming took 1 base from V and 5 from J; bases not matched to a gene: 3. This CDR3 is built from 14 residues. Germline values: CDR1 LNHDA, CDR2 SQIVND (reference sequence). CDR3 sequence: CASSIAGGWYGYTF. The CDR3 coding sequence is TGTGCCAGTAGTATAGCAGGGGGCTGGTATGGCTACACCTTC.